This TCR beta chain came from a study of cytotoxic CD8 clonotypes in ibrutinib-treated CLL. Study details: Results showed some 25 partial and 2 complete responses; following median around 68 months, around 15 remained remitted, approximately twelve advanced.

The CDR3 consists of 15 residues. Germline V gives CDR1 ENHRY, CDR2 SYGVKD. J was trimmed by 3 bases and V by 6 bases; bases with no gene match: 8. Profiled with immunoSEQ multiplex PCR; TCRdb holds only in-frame clones, not every one. The table includes 150,000 to 200,000 clones, nearly 90% detected once. The starting material was PBMCs, obtained at disease progression, from a patient treated with ibrutinib. The chain joins TRBV10-3 to TRBJ2-3; 8 bases agree with TRBD2. The clonotype was recovered from a human donor with chronic lymphocytic leukemia. The CDR3 coding sequence is TGTGCCATCAGCCAAGCAGCGGGAGAAACAGATACGCAGTATTTT. This sequence encodes CAISQAAGETDTQYF.